One TCR beta chain is described in this entry. This sample is part of a study of blood T cell repertoires in COVID-19. Turning to the study itself: There were acute and convalescent COVID-19 samples, and they came from the United States, Italy and Spain. Sources were T cells, B-cell-depleted T cells, or PBMCs; the material itself was cDNA or gDNA.

In the source study's methods: Estimates of nucleated cell counts were drawn from the amplification of reference gene primers. Measured with immunoSEQ multiplex PCR; TCRdb has only the in-frame clones, and not every one. That table gives V, J and clone size, and the DNA gave D and trimming. The table lists a few hundred thousand clones, around nine tenths of them singletons. The clonotype was recovered from a woman aged 70-85 years with COVID-19, enrolled during active disease. The specimen sequenced was peripheral blood.

Written as DNA, the CDR3 is TGTGCCAGCAGCGGGGCAACCGGGACAGGGGGCTACGAGCAGTACTTC. Translating it yields CASSGATGTGGYEQYF. This chain uses TRBV9 with TRBJ2-7, with 11 bases lining up with TRBD1. Trimming removed 3 bases from V and 3 bases from J; junction bases left unmatched: 8. Germline V lookup: CDR1 SGDLS, CDR2 YYNGEE. This CDR3 is built from 16 residues.